This record looks at one T cell receptor (beta chain) sequence and its context. Its antigen is as yet unknown. PCR was performed using 60 Vbeta and 13 Jbeta primers. Measured with immunoSEQ multiplex PCR; TCRdb has only the in-frame clones, and not every one. The sample records fewer than 150,000 clones, around 81% being singletons. V was trimmed by 1 base and J by 7 bases, leaving 13 bases between them. This CDR3 is built from 13 residues. Germline assignment: CDR1 GTSNPN and CDR2 SVGIG (reference sequence). This record belongs to a study of cytomegalovirus exposure and HLA in healthy donors. In the study overall: Earlier work reported about 110 million unique TCR beta sequences from approximately 180 million T cells. Whole-study findings and limits: Reports showed the classifier diagnosing cytomegalovirus status with high specificity and sensitivity. When a later analysis compared HLA-associated TCR beta chains with equally common others, the HLA-associated chains turned out to be more clonally expanded and to have lower generation probabilities.

The chain employs TRBV30 and TRBJ1-2; D uncertain. Sequenced material: PBMCs. The receptor's source is a man aged 40-55 years in good health and CMV-seropositive. The DNA for the CDR3 is TGTGCCTGGAGTGGGGCAGCCTATTTTGGCTACACCTTC. Translation: CAWSGAAYFGYTF.